Sequencing of this T cell receptor beta chain was carried out in a study of blood T cell repertoires in COVID-19. Turning to the study itself: The cDNA or gDNA used as material had been derived from T cells, B-cell-depleted T cells, or PBMCs.

As originally analysed: Amplifying reference gene primers gave estimates of nucleated cell counts. The method was immunoSEQ multiplex PCR; TCRdb's version includes in-frame clones alone and lacks a portion of them. Clonal size and the V and J genes are those of that table, whereas D and trimming came from the DNA. This sample has approximately 130,000 clones; approximately 77% occur once, and the top ten carry roughly a fifth. Trimming took 2 bases from V and 4 from J, leaving 15 bases between them. Germline V gene sequence: CDR1 LNHDA, CDR2 SQIVND (reference sequence). This CDR3 has 16 residues. The chain employs TRBV19 and TRBJ1-5, with unresolved D. The sequence was collected from an elderly man with acute or convalescent COVID-19. What was sequenced was peripheral blood. This CDR3 is CASSILILTGNQPQHF. The CDR3 DNA follows: TGTGCCAGTAGTATATTGATTCTAACGGGGAATCAGCCCCAGCATTTT.